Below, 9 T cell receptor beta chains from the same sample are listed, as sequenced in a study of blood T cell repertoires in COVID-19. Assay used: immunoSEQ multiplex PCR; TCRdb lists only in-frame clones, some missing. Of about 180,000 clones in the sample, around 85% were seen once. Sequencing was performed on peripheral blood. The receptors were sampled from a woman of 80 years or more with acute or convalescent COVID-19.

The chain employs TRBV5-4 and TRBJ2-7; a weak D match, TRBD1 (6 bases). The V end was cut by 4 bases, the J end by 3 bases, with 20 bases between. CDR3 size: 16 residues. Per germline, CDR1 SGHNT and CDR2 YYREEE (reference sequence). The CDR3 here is CASSLGPQGPNYEQYF. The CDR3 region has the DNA TGTGCCAGCAGCCTGGGACCCCAGGGGCCTAACTACGAGCAGTACTTC.

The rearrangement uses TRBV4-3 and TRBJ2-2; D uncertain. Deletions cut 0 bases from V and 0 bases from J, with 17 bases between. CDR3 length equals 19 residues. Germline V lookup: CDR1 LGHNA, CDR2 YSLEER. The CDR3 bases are TGCGCCAGCAGCCAAGACTGGATGGAGTTATACGCGAACACCGGGGAGCTGTTTTTT. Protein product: CASSQDWMELYANTGELFF.

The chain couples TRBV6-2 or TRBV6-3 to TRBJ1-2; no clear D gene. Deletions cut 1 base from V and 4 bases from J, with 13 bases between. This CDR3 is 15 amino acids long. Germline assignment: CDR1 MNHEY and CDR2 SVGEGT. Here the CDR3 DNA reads TGTGCCAGCAGTTACTGGAGACCCGGTCCCTATGGCTACACCTTC. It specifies CASSYWRPGPYGYTF.

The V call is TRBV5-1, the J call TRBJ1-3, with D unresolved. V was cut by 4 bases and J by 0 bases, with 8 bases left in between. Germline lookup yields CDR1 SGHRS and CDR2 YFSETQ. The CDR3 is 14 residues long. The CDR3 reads CASSPEFSGNTIYF. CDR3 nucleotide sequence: TGCGCCAGCAGCCCGGAGTTCTCTGGAAACACCATATATTTT.

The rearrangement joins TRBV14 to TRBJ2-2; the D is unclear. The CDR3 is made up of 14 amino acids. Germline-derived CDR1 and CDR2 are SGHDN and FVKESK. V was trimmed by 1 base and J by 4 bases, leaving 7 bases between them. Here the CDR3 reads CASSQGHFTGELFF. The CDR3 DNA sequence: TGTGCCAGCAGCCAAGGGCATTTCACCGGGGAGCTGTTTTTT.

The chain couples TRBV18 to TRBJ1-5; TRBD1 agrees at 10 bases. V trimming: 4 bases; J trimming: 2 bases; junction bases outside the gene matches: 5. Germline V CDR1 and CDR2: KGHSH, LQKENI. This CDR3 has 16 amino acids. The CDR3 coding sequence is TGTGCCAGCTCACGGGGACAGGGGACGGGCAATCAGCCCCAGCATTTT. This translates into CASSRGQGTGNQPQHF.

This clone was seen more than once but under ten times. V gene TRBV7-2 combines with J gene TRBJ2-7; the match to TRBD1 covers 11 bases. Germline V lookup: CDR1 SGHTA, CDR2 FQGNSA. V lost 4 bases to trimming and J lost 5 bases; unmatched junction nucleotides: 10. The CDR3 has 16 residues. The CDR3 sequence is CASSSSGTGGFDEQYF. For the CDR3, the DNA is TGTGCCAGCAGCTCCTCGGGGACAGGGGGTTTCGACGAGCAGTACTTC.

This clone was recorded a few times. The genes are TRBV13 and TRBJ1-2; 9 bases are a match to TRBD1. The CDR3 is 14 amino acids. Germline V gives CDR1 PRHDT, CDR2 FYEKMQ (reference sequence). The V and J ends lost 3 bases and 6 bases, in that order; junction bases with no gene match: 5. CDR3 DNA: TGTGCCAGCAGCTTCGGGACAGGGCCCAATGGCTACACCTTC. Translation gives CASSFGTGPNGYTF.

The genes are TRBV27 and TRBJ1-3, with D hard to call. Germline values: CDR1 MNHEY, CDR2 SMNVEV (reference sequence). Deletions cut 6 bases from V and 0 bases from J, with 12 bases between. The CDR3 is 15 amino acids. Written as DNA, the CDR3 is TGTGCCAGCAGCCGGAGGGTCGGCTCTGGAAACACCATATATTTT. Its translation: CASSRRVGSGNTIYF.